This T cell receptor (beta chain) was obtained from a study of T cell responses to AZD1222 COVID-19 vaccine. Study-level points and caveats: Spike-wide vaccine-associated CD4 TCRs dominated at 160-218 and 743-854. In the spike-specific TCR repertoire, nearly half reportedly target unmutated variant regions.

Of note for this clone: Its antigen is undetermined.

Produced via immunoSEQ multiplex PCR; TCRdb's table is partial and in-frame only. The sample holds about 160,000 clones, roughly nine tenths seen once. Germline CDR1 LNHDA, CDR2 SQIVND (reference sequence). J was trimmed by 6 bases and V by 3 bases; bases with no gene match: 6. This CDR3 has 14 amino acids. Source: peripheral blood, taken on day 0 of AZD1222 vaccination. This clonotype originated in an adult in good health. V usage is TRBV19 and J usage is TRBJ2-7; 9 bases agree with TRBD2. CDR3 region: CASSISGSPGEQYF. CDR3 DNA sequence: TGTGCCAGTAGTATTAGCGGGAGCCCTGGCGAGCAGTACTTC. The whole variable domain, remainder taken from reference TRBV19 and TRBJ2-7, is DGGITQSPKYLFRKEGQNVTLSCEQNLNHDAMYWYRQDPGQGLRLIYYSQIVNDFQKGDIAEGYSVSREKKESFPLTVTSAQKNPTAFYLCASSISGSPGEQYFGPGTRLTVT.